The clone carrying this T cell receptor beta chain was detected ten times or more. Its antigen remains unidentified. These data belong to a study of regulatory T cells in long-lasting Graves disease. Study summary: Over 5 years of antithyroid drugs with positive TSH receptor antibodies was taken to mean persistent Graves' disease. Overall study findings and caveats: Not thyroid tissue but only peripheral blood was studied. Persistent Graves' patients had lower TCR diversity than newly diagnosed ones.

Time point indicated: persistent/refractory GD, antithyroid drugs over 5 years with positive TRAb. The authors made the TCR library using RNA they extracted from PBMCs. Per American Thyroid Association guidelines, Graves' disease was diagnosed. Sequencing libraries for TCR beta were prepared with iRepertoire HTBI primers and Arm-PCR of CDR3 regions. TCRdb processed the multiplex PCR reads anew with MiXCR; each CDR3 protein has one entry. Of approximately 350,000 distinct CDR3 sequences listed, approximately 23% were seen once; the top ten hold around 30%. This CDR3 is built from 14 residues. Germline values: CDR1 MNHEY, CDR2 SVGEGT. Between the trimmed V and J ends, which lost 0 bases and 1 base, there was a span of 6 bases.

The sample in question was peripheral blood mononuclear cells (PBMCs), obtained when the disease was refractory, from a patient treated with antithyroid drugs. The J gene is TRBJ2-5, the V gene TRBV6-2 or TRBV6-3, with D uncertain. This receptor was taken from a middle-aged woman with Graves disease. CDR3 protein: CASSYSARQETQYF. The CDR3 DNA reads as TGTGCCAGCAGTTACTCTGCCCGCCAAGAGACCCAGTACTTC.